The next 28 T cell receptor beta chains were all read from a single sample in a study of beta chain features in type 1 diabetes. Findings and caveats of the study: Moderate yet significant TCRB CDR3 shortening was seen in Type 1 diabetes patients in all four CD4+ subsets.

Their recognized antigens are unknown. Reverse transcription of all isolated RNA meant that expressed TCRB transcripts were sequenced. Only in-frame clones appear in the TCRdb table, and some are missing; sequencing was by immunoSEQ multiplex PCR. The data show 300,000 to 350,000 clones, with around 8.5% seen just once and roughly 1% held by the top ten. Sequences were obtained from central memory CD4+ T cells from blood. These receptor sequences come from a man younger than 45 with type 1 diabetes.

This clone was picked up a small number of times. This chain joins TRBV7-2 and TRBJ2-5; TRBD1 agrees at 7 bases. V trimming: 5 bases; J trimming: 1 base; junction bases outside the gene matches: 10. The germline gives CDR1 SGHTA, CDR2 FQGNSA. The CDR3 sequence is 16 residues long. The CDR3 protein is CASSPPNTGVQETQYF. CDR3 nucleotide sequence: TGTGCCAGCAGCCCCCCGAATACAGGGGTCCAAGAGACCCAGTACTTC. Full variable domain (rest looked up from reference TRBV7-2 and TRBJ2-5): GAGVSQSPSNKVTEKGKDVELRCDPISGHTALYWYRQSLGQGLEFLIYFQGNSAPDKSGLPSDRFSAERTGGSVSTLTIQRTQQEDSAVYLCASSPPNTGVQETQYFGPGTRLLVL.

J is TRBJ2-5 and V is TRBV7-8; 10 bases agree with TRBD1. From germline, CDR1 is SGHVS and CDR2 FQNEAQ. The V gene end was trimmed by 4 bases and the J gene end by 7 bases; junction bases not matched to a gene: 12. The CDR3 is made up of 16 amino acids. The CDR3, as DNA: TGTGCCAGCAGCTCCTCCTCGGGACAGGGGCGAGGGACCCAGTACTTC. Amino acid sequence: CASSSSSGQGRGTQYF.

This clone was counted a few times. This chain joins TRBV18 and TRBJ1-6; D unclear. Per germline, CDR1 KGHSH and CDR2 LQKENI. The CDR3 consists of 13 residues. Trimming left V 3 bases short and J 9 bases short, with 9 bases between. The CDR3 DNA sequence: TGTGCCAGCTCACCGGGAATAGGTTCACCCCTCCACTTT. It translates to CASSPGIGSPLHF.

In this sample, this clone turned up a few times. The V call is TRBV7-9, the J call TRBJ1-5; D might be TRBD1 (6 bases). This CDR3 contains 14 residues. Germline V gene lookup returns CDR1 SEHNR and CDR2 FQNEAQ (reference sequence). V lost 5 bases, J lost 6 bases, and 14 bases lay in between. The CDR3 here is CASSRPGGGQPQHF. In DNA, the CDR3 is TGTGCCAGCAGCCGTCCGGGGGGCGGTCAGCCCCAGCATTTT.

There are a few counts of this clone. The gene calls are TRBV29-1 and TRBJ2-3, with 8 bases that match TRBD2. This CDR3 spans 13 amino acids. The germline CDR1 and CDR2 sequences are SQVTM and ANQGSEA. After removal of 7 bases from V and 1 base from J, the junction contained 4 bases not matched to a gene. CDR3 nucleotides: TGCAGCGGCCGGGGGGGAGGCACAGATACGCAGTATTTT. Its protein is CSGRGGGTDTQYF.

This clone has just one count. The chain uses TRBV7-7 and TRBJ2-1; D uncertain. Germline V gene lookup returns CDR1 SSHAT and CDR2 FNYEAQ (reference sequence). This CDR3 has 14 amino acids. Trimming pared 0 bases from V and 5 bases from J, leaving 8 bases between. This CDR3 reads CASSLAEQNNEQFF. As DNA, the CDR3 is TGTGCCAGCAGCTTAGCTGAACAGAACAATGAGCAGTTCTTC.

This clone was found a few times. The rearrangement links TRBV12-5 to TRBJ2-3; D could derive from TRBD1 or TRBD2 (5 bases each). Trimming took off 6 bases at V and 6 bases at J, with 10 bases between the two ends. There are 12 residues in the CDR3. CDR1 and CDR2 (germline): LGHNT, FRNRAP. The CDR3 DNA is TGTGCTAGTGGCTCAGAGGGGGATACGCAGTATTTT. Its translation is CASGSEGDTQYF.

In its sample, this clone was seen a few times. V usage is TRBV19 and J usage is TRBJ1-1; D might be TRBD1 (6 bases). The CDR3 has 15 amino acids. Germline values: CDR1 LNHDA, CDR2 SQIVND (reference sequence). Trimming pared 3 bases from V and 1 base from J, leaving 12 bases between. CDR3 sequence (DNA): TGTGCCAGTAGTATGGGACACAGCCAGAACACTGAAGCTTTCTTT. Residues: CASSMGHSQNTEAFF.

The CDR3 sequence is CATQPGTGSGNTIYF. For the CDR3, the DNA is TGTGCCACCCAACCAGGGACAGGGTCTGGAAACACCATATATTTT. The chain is built from TRBV7-2 and TRBJ1-3; 9 bases align to TRBD1. V lost 10 bases, J lost 1 base, and 8 bases stayed unmatched. Germline CDR1 is SGHTA and CDR2 is FQGNSA. The length of the CDR3 is 15 residues.

Concerning this clone itself: Other DNA sequences in this sample translate to the same CDR3. The chain links TRBV2 to TRBJ1-2, with TRBD1 identical over 7 bases. This CDR3 is built from 12 residues. The junction had 1 base not matched to a gene; V was cut back by 2 bases and J by 7 bases. Germline CDR1 SNHLY, CDR2 FYNNEI. The DNA of the CDR3 is TGTGCCAGCAGTGAAAGGGGGCGTGGCTACACCTTC. As protein: CASSERGRGYTF.

Only a few counts were recorded for this clone. The chain has TRBV5-8 and TRBJ2-5; 10 bases are shared with TRBD2. Germline V gene lookup returns CDR1 SGHTS and CDR2 YDEGEE. V trimming: 0 bases; J trimming: 1 base; junction bases outside the gene matches: 0. The CDR3 loop spans 15 amino acids. The DNA of the CDR3 is TGTGCCAGCAGCTTGGGACTAGCGGGCCAAGAGACCCAGTACTTC. This gives the protein CASSLGLAGQETQYF.

This clone has just a few counts. The V and J genes are TRBV6-1 and TRBJ2-5, with TRBD1 as a possible D gene (7 bases). From germline, CDR1 is MNHNS and CDR2 SASEGT. The CDR3 loop spans 15 amino acids. V lost 6 bases and J 2 bases, leaving 16 bases between the germline ends. The CDR3 spells CASSGGQPGQETQYF. In DNA, the CDR3 is TGTGCCAGCAGCGGGGGACAGCCTGGGCAAGAGACCCAGTACTTC.

With regard to this clone: The junction and the germline gene differ at one end; a read error may be behind it. The genes are TRBV7-7 and TRBJ2-5; 7 bases are shared with TRBD2. This CDR3 region has 14 residues. The germline CDR1 and CDR2 sequences are SSHAT and FNYEAQ (reference sequence). The CDR3 is CASSFRGVQETQYF. The CDR3 coding sequence is TGTGCTAGCAGCTTTCGGGGGGTCCAAGAGACCCAGTACTTC.

Worth noting for this clone: The identical CDR3 is also encoded by other nucleotide sequences in the sample. This chain uses TRBV6-6 with TRBJ1-6; D is undetermined. CDR1 and CDR2 (germline): MNHNY, SVGAGI (reference sequence). CDR3 length: 12 residues. Trimming cost V 6 bases and J 5 bases, with 5 bases left between them. CDR3 region: CASSPHNSPLHF. In nucleotides, the CDR3 is TGTGCCAGCAGCCCCCATAATTCACCCCTCCACTTT.

This rearrangement joins TRBV2 to TRBJ1-2; 7 nucleotides agree with TRBD1. This CDR3 is 14 amino acids long. Germline lookup yields CDR1 SNHLY and CDR2 FYNNEI. J lost 1 base, V lost 4 bases, and 3 bases had no gene match. The CDR3 region has the DNA TGTGCCAGCAGTGTTCAGGGGGGTAACTATGGCTACACCTTC. Protein: CASSVQGGNYGYTF.

This clone was observed a handful of times. The rearrangement links TRBV6-5 to TRBJ1-2, with D unresolved. Deletions cut 7 bases from V and 4 bases from J, with 10 bases between. This CDR3 contains 12 residues. The germline gives CDR1 MNHEY, CDR2 SVGAGI. The CDR3 reads CASTQTVYGYTF. CDR3 in DNA: TGTGCCAGCACCCAAACCGTCTATGGCTACACCTTC.

In this sample, this clone turned up a few times. The genes are TRBV7-6 and TRBJ2-7; the match to TRBD1 covers 8 bases. Germline lookup yields CDR1 SGHVS and CDR2 FNYEAQ. Trimming cost V 5 bases and J 5 bases; bases outside gene matches: 8. The CDR3 runs 14 residues. The CDR3 coding sequence is TGTGCCAGCAGCCTTCAGGGGGCGGGCGACGAGCAGTACTTC. Protein: CASSLQGAGDEQYF.

This clone was seen only a few times. This sequence joins TRBV7-2 and TRBJ1-1; 8 bases are shared with TRBD1. CDR1 and CDR2 (germline): SGHTA, FQGNSA. The CDR3 totals 16 residues. V trimming: 5 bases; J trimming: 0 bases; junction bases outside the gene matches: 8. The CDR3 coding sequence is TGTGCCAGCAGCCAATCGACAGGGGTTTTGAACACTGAAGCTTTCTTT. Protein sequence: CASSQSTGVLNTEAFF.

This clone was counted between two and nine times. The chain employs TRBV6-6 and TRBJ1-2, with a possible D match to TRBD1 (5 bases). The CDR3 length is 14 residues. The V end lost 8 bases, the J end lost 0 bases, and 13 bases lay between the germline ends. Germline V gene data show CDR1 as MNHNY and CDR2 as SVGAGI (reference sequence). The CDR3 DNA follows: TGTGCCAGCGGGACTAACGCGGCTAACTATGGCTACACCTTC. Encoded protein: CASGTNAANYGYTF.

This clone was observed a few times. This chain connects TRBV7-9 to TRBJ2-7; D is uncertain. Germline assignment: CDR1 SEHNR and CDR2 FQNEAQ (reference sequence). This CDR3 is built from 15 residues. Trimming stripped 1 base from V and 2 bases from J, with 12 bases between. Here the CDR3 DNA reads TGTGCCAGCAGCTTAGGCCAGGACCTTACCTACGAGCAGTACTTC. Its protein product is CASSLGQDLTYEQYF.

This clone was observed a few times. The V gene is TRBV18, the J gene TRBJ2-2; D is uncertain. The CDR3 totals 15 residues. Trimming removed 3 bases from V and 4 bases from J, with 12 bases in between. Germline values: CDR1 KGHSH, CDR2 LQKENI. Written as DNA, the CDR3 is TGTGCCAGCTCACCGGCACAACCTCCCACCGGGGAGCTGTTTTTT. It is translated as CASSPAQPPTGELFF.

The chain links TRBV9 to TRBJ1-5, with TRBD1 matching over 8 bases. The J segment lost 8 bases and the V segment lost 3 bases, leaving 13 bases of the junction unmatched. CDR3 size: 16 residues. CDR1 and CDR2 (germline): SGDLS, YYNGEE. The CDR3 is CASSGGQGPSVEPQHF. CDR3 DNA: TGTGCCAGCAGCGGAGGACAGGGCCCCTCGGTGGAGCCCCAGCATTTT.

This clone was seen only once. The chain uses TRBV30 and TRBJ1-6; no clear D. Germline values: CDR1 GTSNPN, CDR2 SVGIG (reference sequence). This CDR3 region has 16 residues. Trimming shortened V by 3 bases and J by 0 bases, and 12 bases separated the two germline ends. Here the CDR3 reads CAWSPPGSSYNSPLHF. Written as DNA, the CDR3 is TGTGCCTGGAGCCCCCCGGGGAGCTCCTATAATTCACCCCTCCACTTT.

The gene calls are TRBV1 and TRBJ1-5; TRBD1, the table's D call, was not compared with the DNA. TRBV1 is an annotated pseudogene. The CDR3 is made up of 17 amino acids. This CDR3 reads CTSTPRKREGAKQPQHF. DNA for the CDR3: TGCACCAGCACCCCAAGAAAACGAGAGGGGGCAAAACAGCCCCAGCATTTT.

The chain links TRBV5-6 to TRBJ2-6; D unresolved. V lost 0 bases and J lost 0, with 10 bases in between. The germline V gene encodes CDR1 SGHDT and CDR2 YYEEEE. The CDR3 sequence is 17 residues long. The CDR3 nucleotides read TGTGCCAGCAGCTTGGGGTTATGGCCCTCTGGGGCCAACGTCCTGACTTTC. This codes for CASSLGLWPSGANVLTF.

In its sample, this clone was seen a few times. The rearrangement links TRBV7-2 to TRBJ1-5; D gene unclear. The germline V and J ends were trimmed by 5 bases and 6 bases, with 11 bases remaining between them. The CDR3 loop spans 13 amino acids. Germline V gene sequence: CDR1 SGHTA, CDR2 FQGNSA. For the CDR3, the DNA is TGTGCCAGCAGCCCCGAAGTGGCTCAGCCCCAGCATTTT. Encoded protein: CASSPEVAQPQHF.

The sample holds a few counts of this clone. The chain is built from TRBV7-9 and TRBJ1-1; D perhaps matches TRBD1 (5 bases). The CDR3 is 15 amino acids. Per germline, CDR1 SEHNR and CDR2 FQNEAQ (reference sequence). V lost 5 bases to trimming and J lost 0 bases, with 13 bases between them. For the CDR3, the DNA is TGTGCCAGCAGCCGGGGACCCCTAATGAACACTGAAGCTTTCTTT. Translating gives CASSRGPLMNTEAFF.

V usage is TRBV5-6 and J usage is TRBJ1-2; D might be TRBD1 (6 bases). The CDR3 consists of 15 residues. V lost 1 base and J lost 1, with 11 bases in between. From germline, CDR1 is SGHDT and CDR2 YYEEEE. This chain's CDR3 is CASSLPGGFNYGYTF. Written as DNA, the CDR3 is TGTGCCAGCAGCTTGCCTGGGGGCTTTAACTATGGCTACACCTTC.